The entry below gives a single T cell receptor (beta chain) sequence along with its context. Its antigen is unknown. Base-call qualities are not available, and no considerably larger clone is one nucleotide away. This entry is derived from a study of T-cell reconstitution after alpha-beta-depleted transplantation in children (dated by TCRdb to 2016 to 2018). Context from the whole study: Using TCR repertoire profiling, the study quantitatively followed how T-cell immune reconstitution unfolded in children after TCRalphabeta/CD19-depleted allogeneic hematopoietic cell transplantation. What the work shows at the level of the full study, not this receptor alone: In some patients, high TCRbeta diversity at day 60 was attributed to recipient T cells and intrathymic progenitors that had survived conditioning. The apparently early alphabetaT-cell count recovery about two months after transplant was reportedly dependent on only several hundred rapidly expanded clones derived from non-depleted graft cells. The frequencies of hyperexpanded clones fell over the following months, and after one year, T-cell counts and TCRbeta diversity were mostly attributed to newly produced T cells.

Libraries came from PCR. Instrument used: Illumina HiSeq 2500. Molecular barcoding was employed in the preparation of TCR libraries, with unique molecular identifiers being used to normalize TCRbeta repertoire quantification. TCRdb took the public reads, trimmed them with fastp at Q25, ran MiXCR for clone calling and kept in-frame beta chains. CDR3 protein duplicates are merged, each entry listing the most common genes and DNA. Recorded for this sample are about 580,000 distinct CDR3 sequences; roughly 23% of them occurred a single time. Roughly 14% of the sample is in the top ten clones. The meaning of the sample's treatment or condition label: allogeneic hematopoietic cell transplantation with graft depleted of TCRalphabeta T cells and CD19 B cells. Transplant recipients were children who received TCRalphabeta/CD19-depleted allogeneic hematopoietic cell grafts. The V end gives up 1 base and the J end 6 bases, leaving 7 bases in the junction not matched to a gene. Reading the germline V gene gives CDR1 SGHTA and CDR2 FQGNSA. Inclusive of the bounding cysteine and phenylalanine, the CDR3 is 16 residues long. This entry keeps only the CDR3 DNA: 48 bases, framed from base 1.

The sample in question was PBMCs, mostly from graft donor cells, obtained 360 days after TCRalphabeta/CD19-depleted stem cell transplant. The chain employs TRBV7-2 and TRBJ2-3; a stretch of 10 junction bases matches TRBD2. This clonotype was obtained from a boy under two years old who had a stem cell transplant for acute myeloid leukemia, so the T cells may come from the graft donor. Here the CDR3 is given as CASSLGAGGPRDTQYF. In nucleotides, the sequence is TGTGCCAGCAGCTTAGGAGCGGGGGGGCCGAGGGATACGCAGTATTTT.